This T cell receptor (beta chain) was obtained from a study of cytomegalovirus exposure and HLA in healthy donors. The germline gives CDR1 SGHVS, CDR2 FNYEAQ. V dropped 0 bases and J dropped 6 bases, with 12 bases sitting between them. This CDR3 is 15 amino acids long. The assay was immunoSEQ multiplex PCR, and TCRdb's table has in-frame clones only and misses some. The data show over 130,000 clones, with around 87% seen just once and approximately 8.7% held by the top ten. Overall study results and limits: There were around 160 TCR beta chains listed as cytomegalovirus-associated. TCR sequences were mostly rare, though some public TCRs occurred in many donors.

About this clone: The target antigen is unknown.

The chain employs TRBV7-6 and TRBJ2-1; TRBD2 is a possible D gene (5 bases). Material: PBMCs. The source is a young man in good health and CMV-seropositive. CDR3 nucleotide sequence: TGTGCCAGCAGCTTAGCGTTCGGGGTTAGCAATGAGCAGTTCTTC. As protein: CASSLAFGVSNEQFF.